This TCR beta chain stems from a study of CD8 T cells in ankylosing spondylitis. Remarks on this clonotype: Its cognate antigen is unknown.

General study points: Roughly eight highly homologous variants made up a TCR beta motif that seemed to typify ankylosing spondylitis blood.

Germline V gene data show CDR1 as MNHEY and CDR2 as SVGAGI. V lost 2 bases and J lost 5, with 15 bases in between. The length of the CDR3 is 15 residues. TCRdb fed the 5' RACE reads into MiXCR, producing one record per CDR3 protein. This sample has 100,000 to 150,000 distinct CDR3 sequences, with 17% found just once. The rearrangement links TRBV6-5 to TRBJ2-5, with a tentative D call TRBD2 (7 bases). This receptor was taken from a male donor with ankylosing spondylitis. Sequenced: blood, either unsorted or a sorted T cell fraction (not recorded which). CDR3 sequence: CASSYGGGSRETQYF. CDR3 bases: TGTGCCAGCAGTTACGGCGGGGGCTCGCGGGAGACCCAGTACTTC.